This is a list of T cell receptor beta chains from one sample in a study of T-cell memory formation after mild COVID-19. TCRdb reprocessed the 5' RACE reads with MiXCR, giving one entry per CDR3 protein. The sample consists of about 250,000 distinct CDR3 sequences, approximately 15% of them appearing once. The sequenced material came from PBMCs or a T cell subset sorted from them (not recorded which). These TCRs come from an adult woman who had mild COVID-19 (a few samples of this study predate the infection). Cell type and time point are not known. Each CDR3 is given with its conserved first and last residue.

>TRBV10-3|TRBJ2-1
CAISPSGGASHEQFF
>TRBV18|TRBJ2-6
CASSPWDSGANVLTF
>TRBV5-4|TRBJ1-1
CASTLWTAGTEAFF
>TRBV19|TRBJ2-3
CASSSRLAGGHLRDTQYF
>TRBV15|TRBJ2-7
CATSRENLGQGAREQYF
>TRBV5-1|TRBJ1-1
CASSIRDSGGVTEAFF
>TRBV20-1|TRBJ1-2
CSAREGTGGRYTF
>TRBV2|TRBJ2-3
CASKRVGHSTDTQYF
>TRBV7-9|TRBJ2-7
CASGSGRIYEQYF
>TRBV9|TRBJ2-2
CASSVEETRVGELFF
>TRBV5-1|TRBJ1-1
CASSPSGDTEAFF
>TRBV12-3/TRBV12-4|TRBJ2-1
CASRTAGTGGNEQFF
>TRBV6-6|TRBJ1-1
CASSYPPQGRDPQEAFF
>TRBV30|TRBJ2-4
CAWSSPWGIAENIQYF